The clone carrying this T cell receptor (beta chain) was found once. Repertoires were generated with immunoSEQ multiplex PCR, while TCRdb's copy carries only in-frame clones and drops some. The sample shows 170,000 or so clones, around nine tenths of them seen only once. The data belong to a study of blood T cell repertoires in COVID-19. V was trimmed by 5 bases and J by 3 bases, leaving 17 bases between them. In germline, CDR1 is SGHNT, CDR2 YENEEA. The CDR3 sequence is 16 residues long. The chain carries TRBV11-3 and TRBJ2-1, with D perhaps matching TRBD1 (6 bases). Sequencing was done on a sample of PBMCs or T cells enriched from blood (not recorded which). This sequence originates from a woman between 45 and 65 years old who had recovered from COVID-19. The CDR3 DNA reads TGTGCCAGCAGCGACGCTGGGGGACACCGCTACAATGAGCAGTTCTTC. It yields the protein CASSDAGGHRYNEQFF.